This T cell receptor beta chain is drawn from a study of cytomegalovirus exposure and HLA in healthy donors. Points from the study as a whole: The authors later found HLA-associated TCR beta chains more clonally expanded than equally common others. Common viral pathogens were later found to be apparently linked to several of the most significant clusters.

As for this clone: What it binds is not known.

Among the donors, all were healthy bone marrow donors. The CDR3 runs to 15 residues. V lost 11 bases and J lost 2, with 19 bases in between. Looked up from germline, CDR1 is MDHEN and CDR2 is SYDVKM. The PCR was carried out with 60 Vbeta primers and 13 Jbeta primers. Method: immunoSEQ multiplex PCR; TCRdb's copy keeps in-frame clones and lacks some. The sample holds under 150,000 clones; under 75% are singletons and the top ten take roughly 2.5%. The chain recombines TRBV28 with TRBJ1-5; D possibly corresponds to TRBD1 (6 bases). The source of this sequence is a woman in her thirties or forties in good health and CMV-seronegative. The specimen sequenced was PBMCs. The CDR3 loop is CALGGAPGGNQPQHF. CDR3 DNA sequence: TGTGCCTTGGGTGGGGCCCCAGGGGGCAATCAGCCCCAGCATTTT.